The 17 T cell receptor beta chains below were found in one sample sequenced in a study of shared clonotypes between healthy human individuals. Repertoires were generated with immunoSEQ multiplex PCR, while TCRdb's copy carries only in-frame clones and drops some. The sample contains about 1.5 million clones, 95% to 97% of which appear only once. Input material: naive CD4+ T cells sorted from blood. The subset here: CD45RA+ positively selected. The receptor set was obtained from a man aged 25-40 years in good health.

The chain employs TRBV11-3 and TRBJ2-3, with D possibly matching TRBD2 (5 bases). Germline-derived CDR1 and CDR2 are SGHNT and YENEEA. CDR3 length: 16 residues. V was cut by 0 bases and J by 4 bases, with 14 bases left in between. Written as DNA, the CDR3 is TGTGCCAGCAGCTTAGAAGGTCCGGGATGGTCAGATACGCAGTATTTT. Its translation: CASSLEGPGWSDTQYF. Based on the CDR3 plus reference TRBV11-3 and TRBJ2-3, the full variable domain is EAGVVQSPRYKIIEKKQPVAFWCNPISGHNTLYWYLQNLGQGPELLIRYENEEAVDDSQLPKDRFSAERLKGVDSTLKIQPAELGDSAVYLCASSLEGPGWSDTQYFGPGTRLTVL.

The genes are TRBV6-5 and TRBJ2-5; perhaps TRBD1 as D (6 bases). V lost 0 bases to trimming and J lost 1 base, with 12 bases between them. CDR3 length equals 16 residues. Germline V gene sequence: CDR1 MNHEY, CDR2 SVGAGI. The CDR3: CASSYSKRDTQETQYF. The CDR3 DNA follows: TGTGCCAGCAGTTACTCGAAACGGGACACCCAAGAGACCCAGTACTTC.

The gene calls are TRBV27 and TRBJ1-2, with TRBD1 identical over 8 bases. Per germline, CDR1 MNHEY and CDR2 SMNVEV (reference sequence). The CDR3 has 16 residues. The J segment lost 4 bases and the V segment lost 5 bases, leaving 12 bases of the junction unmatched. As DNA, the CDR3 is TGTGCCAGCAGTAACCGACCCATAGGACAGGGCTATGGCTACACCTTC. Residues: CASSNRPIGQGYGYTF.

CDR3 nucleotide sequence: TGTGCCAGCAGCTTGACAGGGGGCGCCTACAATGAGCAGTTCTTC. It translates to CASSLTGGAYNEQFF. The chain carries TRBV5-4 and TRBJ2-1, with 9 bases identical to TRBD1. Germline-derived CDR1 and CDR2 are SGHNT and YYREEE (reference sequence). The CDR3 is 15 residues long. J gave up 2 bases and V 1 base, and 1 base lay outside the gene matches.

This clone was seen a single time. The chain carries TRBV28 and TRBJ2-3; 8 bases align to TRBD1. This CDR3 contains 16 residues. Germline CDR1 is MDHEN and CDR2 is SYDVKM. Unmatched junction bases numbered 10, after V lost 4 bases and J lost 4 bases. CDR3 nucleotide sequence: TGTGCCAGCAGTTCACACCCCTGGACAGGGTCAGATACGCAGTATTTT. This sequence encodes CASSSHPWTGSDTQYF.

The gene calls are TRBV7-2 and TRBJ1-5, with D possibly TRBD1 on 5 matching bases. From germline, CDR1 is SGHTA and CDR2 FQGNSA. This CDR3 is 18 amino acids long. V lost 0 bases and J 0 bases, leaving 15 bases between the germline ends. CDR3 loop: CASSLALKGAYSNQPQHF. CDR3 coding DNA: TGTGCCAGCAGCTTAGCTCTGAAAGGGGCATATAGCAATCAGCCCCAGCATTTT.

The gene calls are TRBV25-1 and TRBJ2-3; the D gene is possibly TRBD1 (6 bases). Deletions cut 0 bases from V and 3 bases from J, with 10 bases between. Germline assignment: CDR1 MGHDK and CDR2 SYGVNS. This CDR3 spans 15 amino acids. The CDR3: CASSEYQGWTDTQYF. DNA for the CDR3: TGTGCCAGCAGTGAATATCAGGGGTGGACAGATACGCAGTATTTT.

This chain joins TRBV28 and TRBJ2-1, with TRBD1 matching over 8 bases. CDR1 MDHEN and CDR2 SYDVKM come from the germline V gene. The CDR3 has 14 amino acids. V dropped 5 bases and J dropped 10; count of bases not matched to a gene: 10. CDR3 protein: CASSTGTGLEEQFF. The CDR3 bases are TGTGCCAGCAGTACCGGGACAGGTTTGGAGGAGCAGTTCTTC.

The chain carries TRBV9 and TRBJ1-2, with TRBD1 matching over 10 bases. V trimming: 4 bases; J trimming: 2 bases; junction bases outside the gene matches: 11. Germline CDR1 SGDLS, CDR2 YYNGEE. This CDR3 region has 17 residues. CDR3 sequence: CASSPHPGTGANYGYTF. The CDR3 DNA reads as TGTGCCAGCAGCCCCCACCCCGGGACAGGGGCAAACTATGGCTACACCTTC.

The J gene is TRBJ2-1, the V gene TRBV4-2, with D perhaps TRBD2 (5 bases). Germline loops: CDR1 LGHNA, CDR2 YNFKEQ. The CDR3 has 17 residues. V was shortened by 2 bases and J by 8 bases, with 22 bases between the two germline ends. CDR3 coding DNA: TGTGCCAGCAGCCAATCTCCCTCACTAGTAGAGGTCGATGAGCAGTTCTTC. It is translated as CASSQSPSLVEVDEQFF.

V gene TRBV7-3 combines with J gene TRBJ2-1, with 9 bases fitting TRBD2. With 0 bases clipped from V and 6 bases from J, the junction kept 9 bases outside the gene matches. This CDR3 spans 17 amino acids. The germline gives CDR1 SGHTA, CDR2 FQGTGA. The CDR3 DNA reads TGTGCCAGCAGCTTAACTAGCGGGAGAACGTCGGGCAATGAGCAGTTCTTC. Translated, it gives CASSLTSGRTSGNEQFF.

V usage is TRBV5-4 and J usage is TRBJ1-1; D remains unclear. Germline CDR1 is SGHNT and CDR2 is YYREEE (reference sequence). Trimming removed 5 bases at V and 4 bases at J, with 15 bases between. This CDR3 is built from 14 residues. The CDR3 loop reads CASRVGSYGTEAFF. The CDR3 DNA follows: TGTGCCAGCAGGGTGGGGTCCTATGGCACTGAAGCTTTCTTT.

This chain links TRBV28 with TRBJ1-5; the match to TRBD1 covers 9 bases. The length of the CDR3 is 20 residues. The germline CDR1 and CDR2 sequences are MDHEN and SYDVKM. With V trimmed by 3 bases and J by 3 bases, 18 bases remained unmatched. The CDR3 sequence: CASSLPPSATGGRPNQPQHF. The CDR3 bases are TGTGCCAGCAGTTTGCCCCCCTCCGCGACAGGGGGTCGACCCAATCAGCCCCAGCATTTT.

This chain's CDR3 is CASSLTGNSPMASYGYTF. The CDR3 coding sequence is TGCGCCAGCAGCCTGACAGGGAATTCCCCTATGGCTTCCTATGGCTACACCTTC. The rearrangement links TRBV5-1 to TRBJ1-2; the match to TRBD1 covers 7 bases. V dropped 4 bases and J dropped 4; count of bases not matched to a gene: 19. Germline V lookup: CDR1 SGHRS, CDR2 YFSETQ. The CDR3 has 18 residues.

CDR3 sequence (DNA): TGTGCCAGCAGCTTATTAGGGCGGGCCCGACGTGGAGATACGCAGTATTTT. It codes for CASSLLGRARRGDTQYF. This chain connects TRBV11-2 to TRBJ2-3; maybe TRBD2 (5 bases). V dropped 2 bases and J dropped 5 bases, with 20 bases sitting between them. The CDR3 is 17 residues long. Looked up from germline, CDR1 is SGHAT and CDR2 is FQNNGV.

The chain uses TRBV4-1 and TRBJ2-7; no firm D call. V was shortened by 3 bases and J by 9 bases, with 15 bases between the two germline ends. The CDR3 has 13 residues. Germline lookup yields CDR1 MGHRA and CDR2 YSYEKL. The CDR3 loop is CASSQNLLAMQYF. In nucleotides, the CDR3 is TGCGCCAGCAGCCAGAACCTCCTTGCGATGCAGTACTTC.

The rearrangement joins TRBV18 to TRBJ1-2; D is undetermined. V lost 6 bases and J 2 bases, leaving 16 bases between the germline ends. The CDR3 is 15 amino acids. Per the germline V gene, CDR1 is KGHSH and CDR2 is LQKENI. CDR3 nucleotides: TGTGCCAGCTCGCCTCTAGATCGAATCAACTATGGCTACACCTTC. It yields the protein CASSPLDRINYGYTF.